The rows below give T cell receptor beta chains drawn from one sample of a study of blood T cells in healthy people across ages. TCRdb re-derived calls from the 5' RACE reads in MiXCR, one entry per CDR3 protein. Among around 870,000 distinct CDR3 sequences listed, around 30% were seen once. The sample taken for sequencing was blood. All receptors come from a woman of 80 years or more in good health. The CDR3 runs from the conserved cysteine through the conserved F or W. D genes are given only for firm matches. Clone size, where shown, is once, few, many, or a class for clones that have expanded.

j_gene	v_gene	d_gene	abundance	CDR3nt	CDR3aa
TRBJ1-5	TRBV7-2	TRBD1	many	TGTGCCAGCAGCCCCTCCGGGACAGATAATCAGCCCCAGCATTTT	CASSPSGTDNQPQHF
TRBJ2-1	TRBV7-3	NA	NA	TGTGCCAGCAGCTTAAGTTCGAACTCCTACAATGAGCAGTTCTTC	CASSLSSNSYNEQFF
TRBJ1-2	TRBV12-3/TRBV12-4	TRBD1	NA	TGTGCCAGCAGTTTAGTTTCTGGACAGGGGGCAAGGGACTACACCTTC	CASSLVSGQGARDYTF
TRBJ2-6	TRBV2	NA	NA	TGTGCCAGCAGGGCAGGGTCCTCTGGGGCCGACGTCCTGACTTTC	CASRAGSSGADVLTF
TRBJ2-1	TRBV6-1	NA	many	TGTGCCAGCAGCGAAAACCGGGACCCATCCTACAATGAGCAGTTCTTC	CASSENRDPSYNEQFF
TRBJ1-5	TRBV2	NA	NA	TGTGCCAGCAGTGAATTCGCGGGGGATTATAGCAATCAGCCCCAGCATTTT	CASSEFAGDYSNQPQHF
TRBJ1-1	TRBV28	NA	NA	TGTGCCAGCAGTTTTCGGCCAGTGAATAAAGCTTTCTTT	CASSFRPVNKAFF
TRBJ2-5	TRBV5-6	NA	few	TGTGCCAGCAGCCGCGGGGCCATGGAGACCCAGTACTTC	CASSRGAMETQYF
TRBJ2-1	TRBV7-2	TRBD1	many	TGTGCCAGCTTACAGGGGGGCTCCTACAATGAGCAGTTCTTC	CASLQGGSYNEQFF
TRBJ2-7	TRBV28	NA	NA	TGTGCCAGCCGGGGGACAAGGTACTACGAGCAGTACTTC	CASRGTRYYEQYF
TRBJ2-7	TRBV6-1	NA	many	TGTGCCGGAACAACAGGAACCTACGAGCAGTACTTC	CAGTTGTYEQYF
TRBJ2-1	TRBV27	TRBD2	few	TGTGCCAGCAGTTCCCCCCAGCGGGGGCACCACAATGAGCAGTTCTTC	CASSSPQRGHHNEQFF
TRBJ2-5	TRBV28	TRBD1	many	TGTGCCAGCAGCTTACGAGGGGGCGCGGAGACCCAGTACTTC	CASSLRGGAETQYF
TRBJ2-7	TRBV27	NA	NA	TGTGCCAGCAGTTTAATTGGCGTATCCTCCTACGAGCAGTACTTC	CASSLIGVSSYEQYF
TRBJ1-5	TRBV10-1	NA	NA	TGCGTCAGCAGTCCGGCAGTTCATCAGCCCCAGCATTTT	CVSSPAVHQPQHF
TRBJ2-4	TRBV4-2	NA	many	TGTGCCAGCAGCCAAGATAAACGCTCCAAGGACAAAAACATTCAGTACTTC	CASSQDKRSKDKNIQYF
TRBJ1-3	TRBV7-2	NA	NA	TGTGCCAGCAGCACTACAGGGCTCTCTGGAAACACCATATATTTT	CASSTTGLSGNTIYF
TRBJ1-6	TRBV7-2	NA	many	TGTGCCAGCAGCTCGGACTTCAATTCACCCCTCCACTTT	CASSSDFNSPLHF
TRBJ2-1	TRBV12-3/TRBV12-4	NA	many	TGTGCCAGCAGCCCCCAACTCTGGGAAACCAGATACAATGAGCAGTTCTTC	CASSPQLWETRYNEQFF
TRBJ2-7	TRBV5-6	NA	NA	TGTGCCAGCAGCAGGCGTGGACAAGCGACCTACGAGCAGTACTTC	CASSRRGQATYEQYF
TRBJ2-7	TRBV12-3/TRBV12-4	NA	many	TGTGCCAGCAGCCCGACGGGGATCTCAGGCGAGCAGTACTTC	CASSPTGISGEQYF
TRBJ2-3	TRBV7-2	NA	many	TGTGCCAGCAGCTTCAGTGGTTTCGCGTCCACAGATACGCAGTATTTT	CASSFSGFASTDTQYF
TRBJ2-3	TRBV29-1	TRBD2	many	TGCAGCGTTGTGGGGGGGGGACGCACAGATACGCAGTATTTT	CSVVGGGRTDTQYF
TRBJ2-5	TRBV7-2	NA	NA	TGTGCCAGCAGCCAAAAGAGGACAGCATCAGAGACCCAGTACTTC	CASSQKRTASETQYF
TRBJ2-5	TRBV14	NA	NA	TGTGCCAGCAGTGGTTTCCAAGAGACCCAGTACTTC	CASSGFQETQYF
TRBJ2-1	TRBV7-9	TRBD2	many	TGTGCCAGCAGCCACGAACTCCGTTCTAGCGGGGGGGCCTATGAGCAGTTCTTC	CASSHELRSSGGAYEQFF
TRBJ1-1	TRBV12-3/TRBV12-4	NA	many	TGTGCCAGCAGCTCAGGGTTGGTGAACACTGAAGCTTTCTTT	CASSSGLVNTEAFF
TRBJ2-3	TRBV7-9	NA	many	TGTGCCAGCAGCTTACAGGGAGGTTCAGCAGATACGCAGTATTTT	CASSLQGGSADTQYF
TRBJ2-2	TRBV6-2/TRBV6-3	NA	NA	TGTGCCAGCAGCCCCACAGGGTCCACCGGGGAGCTGTTTTTT	CASSPTGSTGELFF
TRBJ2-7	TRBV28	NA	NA	TGTGCCAGCAGCTCCCCGACTGTTTACGAGCAGTACTTC	CASSSPTVYEQYF
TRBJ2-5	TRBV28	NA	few	TGTGCCAGCAGACAACTAGGGGGAATAGAGACCCAGTACTTC	CASRQLGGIETQYF
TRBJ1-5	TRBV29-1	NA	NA	TGCAGCGTCGCCCTGAGCGATCAGCCCCAGCATTTT	CSVALSDQPQHF
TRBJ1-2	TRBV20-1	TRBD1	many	TGCAGTGCTAGCTCCGGGACAGGGTCCTATGGCTACACCTTC	CSASSGTGSYGYTF
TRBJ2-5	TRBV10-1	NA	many	TGCGCCAGCAGTGAGTCGATCCAGCAAGAGACCCAGTACTTC	CASSESIQQETQYF
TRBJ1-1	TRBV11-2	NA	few	TGTACCAGCAGCTTGGGTTTGAACACTGAAGCTTTCTTT	CTSSLGLNTEAFF
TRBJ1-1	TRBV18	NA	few	TGTGCCAGCTCAGCAGGCGTCACCGCTAACACTGAAGCTTTCTTT	CASSAGVTANTEAFF
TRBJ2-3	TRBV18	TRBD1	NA	TGTGCCAGCTCAACCCGGACAGGGGGAAACACAGATACGCAGTATTTT	CASSTRTGGNTDTQYF
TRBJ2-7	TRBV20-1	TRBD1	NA	TGCAGTGCCACAGGGCGGGACAGGGAAGTTTTC	CSATGRDREVF
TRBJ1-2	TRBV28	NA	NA	TGTGCCAGCAGCTCGACAGGCGCTAACTATGGCCACACCTTC	CASSSTGANYGHTF
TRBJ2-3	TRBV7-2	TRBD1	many	TGTGCCAGCAGCAGCCAAGGGGGACAGGGGGGAGTTGGTACGCAGTATTTT	CASSSQGGQGGVGTQYF
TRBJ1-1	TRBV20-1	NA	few	TGCAGTGCCCGGTCGACCCGTTATACAGGGTCGGCTTTCTTT	CSARSTRYTGSAFF
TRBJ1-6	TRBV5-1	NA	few	TGCGCCAGCAGCTTTACTTTTCAATCACCCCTCCACTTT	CASSFTFQSPLHF
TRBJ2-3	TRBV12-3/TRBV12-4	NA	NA	TGTGCCAGCAGTTTAGGTGAGGGAGCAGATACGCAGTATTTT	CASSLGEGADTQYF
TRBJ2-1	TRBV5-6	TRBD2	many	TGTGCCAGCAGCTTACTAGCGGGGGCCTTATCTTCCTACAATGAGCAGTTCTTC	CASSLLAGALSSYNEQFF
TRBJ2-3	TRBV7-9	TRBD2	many	TGTGCCAGCAGCCGGACTAGCGGGGGGTTCACAGATACGCAGTATTTT	CASSRTSGGFTDTQYF
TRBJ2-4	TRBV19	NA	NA	TGTGCCAGTAGTATCGCCGGGCTTAAAAACATTCAGTACTTC	CASSIAGLKNIQYF
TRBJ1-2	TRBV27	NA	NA	TGTGCCAGCAGTTTGATTGGGCAGGGGTTAGTCGGCTACACCTTC	CASSLIGQGLVGYTF
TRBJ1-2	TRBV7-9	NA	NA	TGTGCCAGCAGCTTATCGCAGAGAGTGGCCTATGGCTACACCTTC	CASSLSQRVAYGYTF
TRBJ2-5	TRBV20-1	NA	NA	TGCAGTGCTAGAGAACCCTGGGGACGCACTACCCCGACCCAGTACTTC	CSAREPWGRTTPTQYF